These 28 T cell receptor beta chains share one sample of origin, sequenced in a study of blood T cell repertoires in COVID-19. Libraries were prepared by immunoSEQ multiplex PCR; TCRdb keeps only in-frame clonotypes and omits some of them. The sample has tens of thousands of clones; about 89% are singletons. Sequencing used peripheral blood. The receptors were gathered from a human donor in a cohort sampled during active COVID-19.

V usage is TRBV6-2 or TRBV6-3 and J usage is TRBJ1-1, with 9 bases identical to TRBD1. The CDR3 consists of 15 residues. From germline, CDR1 is MNHEY and CDR2 SVGEGT. V was pared by 4 bases and J by 1 base, with 4 bases of the junction left unmatched. The CDR3 DNA follows: TGTGCCAGCAGTTCCCTGGGACAGGGGAACACTGAAGCTTTCTTT. Translation gives CASSSLGQGNTEAFF.

The chain combines TRBV6-5 with TRBJ2-5, with D maybe TRBD2 (5 bases). Trimming cost V 6 bases and J 5 bases, with 19 bases left between them. CDR1 and CDR2 from the germline V gene are MNHEY and SVGAGI. CDR3 size: 15 residues. CDR3 bases: TGTGCCAGCAGACAAATCCTAGCCCGCTCCGAGACCCAGTACTTC. Translation gives CASRQILARSETQYF.

This sequence joins TRBV5-1 and TRBJ2-1, with TRBD2 identical over 8 bases. The trim removed 4 bases at V and 0 bases at J, leaving 9 bases unmatched. Germline V lookup: CDR1 SGHRS, CDR2 YFSETQ. CDR3 length: 17 amino acids. The CDR3 loop is CASSLPEGLGSYNEQFF. The CDR3 DNA reads as TGCGCCAGCAGCCTACCCGAGGGACTAGGCTCCTACAATGAGCAGTTCTTC.

This chain connects TRBV7-2 to TRBJ2-7; D uncertain. The CDR3 runs 12 residues. From germline, CDR1 is SGHTA and CDR2 FQGNSA. The V and J ends lost 7 bases and 0 bases respectively, with 7 bases between them. The CDR3 is CASTNSSYEQYF. CDR3 bases: TGTGCCAGCACAAACAGCTCCTACGAGCAGTACTTC.

This chain uses TRBV18 with TRBJ1-2, with 8 bases that match TRBD1. The CDR3 is 14 amino acids. In germline, CDR1 is KGHSH, CDR2 LQKENI. V dropped 6 bases and J dropped 3; count of bases not matched to a gene: 6. CDR3 residues: CASSQTGADYGYTF. As DNA, the CDR3 is TGTGCCAGCTCTCAGACAGGGGCCGACTATGGCTACACCTTC.

Note on this clone: This sample includes further DNA sequences coding for the same CDR3. The chain couples TRBV11-3 to TRBJ2-7; TRBD1 agrees at 7 bases. Germline assignment: CDR1 SGHNT and CDR2 YENEEA. V trimming: 5 bases; J trimming: 7 bases; junction bases outside the gene matches: 8. This CDR3 is 13 amino acids long. The DNA of the CDR3 is TGTGCCAGCAGCCCGGGACAGCCTGGGGAGCAGTACTTC. This codes for CASSPGQPGEQYF.

The chain employs TRBV18 and TRBJ2-5, with 7 bases matching TRBD1. The length of the CDR3 is 15 residues. Losses at the gene ends were 0 bases for V and 3 bases for J; bases not matched to a gene: 4. Germline values: CDR1 KGHSH, CDR2 LQKENI. The CDR3 is CASSPPDRREETQYF. DNA for the CDR3: TGTGCCAGCTCACCACCGGACAGGCGTGAAGAGACCCAGTACTTC.

The chain has TRBV6-5 and TRBJ2-3; TRBD1 matches 7 bases. In germline, CDR1 is MNHEY, CDR2 SVGAGI. Unmatched junction bases numbered 5, after V lost 2 bases and J lost 0 bases. The CDR3 loop spans 16 amino acids. This chain's CDR3 is CASSYAPGGSTDTQYF. Here the CDR3 DNA reads TGTGCCAGCAGTTACGCGCCAGGGGGTAGCACAGATACGCAGTATTTT.

This chain uses TRBV7-8 with TRBJ1-1; D is unresolved. Germline V lookup: CDR1 SGHVS, CDR2 FQNEAQ. CDR3 length equals 14 residues. V shed 3 bases and J shed 0 bases, with 8 bases lying between them. CDR3 protein: CASSLGNLNTEAFF. CDR3 sequence (DNA): TGTGCCAGCAGCTTGGGCAATCTGAACACTGAAGCTTTCTTT.

This clone has only one observation. The CDR3 nucleotides are TGCACCAGCAGCCAAGACCGGCAGGCCGCTGGCTACACCTTC. It yields the protein CTSSQDRQAAGYTF. J is TRBJ1-2 and V is TRBV1; TRBD1 is the table's D call and was not checked against the DNA. TRBV1 is a pseudogene. The CDR3 sequence is 14 residues long.

The chain is built from TRBV28 and TRBJ2-3; 10 positions agree with TRBD2. This CDR3 spans 16 amino acids. Per germline, CDR1 MDHEN and CDR2 SYDVKM. The V segment lost 5 bases and the J segment 2 bases; nucleotides outside the gene matches: 7. CDR3 DNA sequence: TGTGCCAGCAGTATAGGAGCGGGAGGGGTCACAGATACGCAGTATTTT. Encoded protein: CASSIGAGGVTDTQYF.

The V and J genes are TRBV2 and TRBJ1-5; D is unclear. Germline values: CDR1 SNHLY, CDR2 FYNNEI. Trimming removed 4 bases from V and 4 bases from J, with 5 bases in between. CDR3 length equals 12 residues. The CDR3 protein is CASSAGNQPQHF. For the CDR3, the DNA is TGTGCCAGCAGTGCAGGTAATCAGCCCCAGCATTTT.

The chain employs TRBV3-1 (or the pseudogene TRBV3-2) and TRBJ2-1; 8 positions agree with TRBD2. CDR3 length: 14 residues. Trimming took 5 bases from V and 7 from J; bases not matched to a gene: 7. Germline assignment: CDR1 LGHDT and CDR2 YNNKEL (reference sequence). For the CDR3, the DNA is TGTGCCAGCAGCAACAACCGGGAGGGGAATGAGCAGTTCTTC. This encodes CASSNNREGNEQFF.

This clone was seen a handful of times. An end of the junction differs from the germline gene, which may be a read error. V is TRBV5-1 and J is TRBJ2-2; 8 bases match TRBD2. This CDR3 has 20 amino acids. The V gene's germline CDR1 is SGHRS and CDR2 YFSETQ. The DNA for the CDR3 is TGCGCCAGCAGATTGGGACCGGGACTAGAGATCCCACCGAACACCGGGGAGCTGTTTTTT. This encodes CASRLGPGLEIPPNTGELFF.

This clone was recorded once. Here the CDR3 DNA reads TGTGCCAGCAGCTTTGCCGGGGGGGATTCCTACAATGAGCAGTTCTTC. It is translated as CASSFAGGDSYNEQFF. The rearrangement uses TRBV7-2 and TRBJ2-1; 8 bases match TRBD2. V shed 3 bases and J 1 base; nucleotides not matched to a gene: 5. This CDR3 contains 16 residues. Germline CDR1 reads SGHTA; CDR2 reads FQGNSA.

The chain combines TRBV6-2 or TRBV6-3 with TRBJ1-5; 8 nucleotides align to TRBD1. Looked up from germline, CDR1 is MNHEY and CDR2 is SVGEGT. Trimming at V came to 2 bases and at J to 6 bases, leaving 6 bases not matched to a gene. The CDR3 loop spans 15 amino acids. The CDR3 DNA follows: TGTGCCAGCAGTTACGGACAGGGTCTCGGTCAGCCCCAGCATTTT. This encodes CASSYGQGLGQPQHF.

This clone was recorded a few times. The chain carries TRBV5-1 and TRBJ1-5; TRBD1 might be the D (5 bases). The CDR3 has 15 amino acids. Trimming stripped 0 bases from V and 7 bases from J, with 14 bases between. The germline V gene encodes CDR1 SGHRS and CDR2 YFSETQ. DNA for the CDR3: TGCGCCAGCAGCTTGGCGGCTGGGGCGGGACAGCCCCAGCATTTT. This codes for CASSLAAGAGQPQHF.

This chain uses TRBV18 with TRBJ2-7; the match to TRBD1 covers 10 bases. The CDR3 is 14 residues long. The germline CDR1 and CDR2 sequences are KGHSH and LQKENI. Trimming removed 3 bases from V and 5 bases from J; junction bases left unmatched: 4. CDR3 residues: CASSPRQGADEQYF. The CDR3 region has the DNA TGTGCCAGCTCACCCAGACAGGGGGCCGACGAGCAGTACTTC.

The chain has TRBV25-1 and TRBJ1-1; D is unclear. Germline V gene sequence: CDR1 MGHDK, CDR2 SYGVNS. The CDR3 has 13 residues. V lost 4 bases, J lost 5 bases, and 11 bases lay in between. The CDR3 is CASSGSLETEAFF. CDR3 nucleotides: TGTGCCAGCAGTGGGAGCCTCGAGACTGAAGCTTTCTTT.

The rearrangement joins TRBV7-8 to TRBJ2-1, with 8 positions matching TRBD2. The trim removed 6 bases at V and 6 bases at J, leaving 4 bases unmatched. The CDR3 has 13 amino acids. Per germline, CDR1 SGHVS and CDR2 FQNEAQ. The DNA for the CDR3 is TGTGCCAGCAGTCAGACTAGCGTCAATGAGCAGTTCTTC. This gives the protein CASSQTSVNEQFF. Filled out from reference TRBV7-8 and TRBJ2-1, the complete variable domain reads GAGVSQSPRYKVAKRGQDVALRCDPISGHVSLFWYQQALGQGPEFLTYFQNEAQLDKSGLPSDRFFAERPEGSVSTLKIQRTQQEDSAVYLCASSQTSVNEQFFGPGTRLTVL.

This clone came up once. The genes are TRBV4-2 and TRBJ1-5; D might be TRBD1 (5 bases). CDR1 is LGHNA, CDR2 YNFKEQ, per germline. This CDR3 comprises 18 residues. Trimming took off 1 base at V and 0 bases at J, with 16 bases between the two ends. The CDR3 DNA reads TGTGCCAGCAGCCAAGGCATAGGAGGGGAATATAGCAATCAGCCCCAGCATTTT. Translated: CASSQGIGGEYSNQPQHF.

The DNA for the CDR3 is TGTGCCAGCAGTTACTCGAGTCCAGGGTCATATTCACCCCTCCACTTT. As protein: CASSYSSPGSYSPLHF. The V and J genes are TRBV6-6 and TRBJ1-6, with D perhaps TRBD1 (5 bases). The CDR3 has 16 amino acids. V lost 0 bases and J 8 bases, leaving 14 bases between the germline ends. Germline V gives CDR1 MNHNY, CDR2 SVGAGI (reference sequence).

The chain combines TRBV30 with TRBJ2-7; D is possibly TRBD1 (6 bases). There are 18 residues in the CDR3. Germline CDR1 is GTSNPN and CDR2 is SVGIG (reference sequence). V lost 0 bases to trimming and J lost 2 bases, with 23 bases between them. CDR3 loop: CAWSVRWTVDRGTYEQYF. The DNA for the CDR3 is TGTGCCTGGAGTGTACGGTGGACAGTGGATAGGGGGACCTACGAGCAGTACTTC.

The CDR3 bases are TGTGCCAGCAGTGACAGGGTGGGGAACACCGGGGAGCTGTTTTTT. Encoded protein: CASSDRVGNTGELFF. This chain uses TRBV6-2 or TRBV6-3 with TRBJ2-2; 7 nucleotides line up with TRBD1. CDR3 length equals 15 residues. The V gene's germline CDR1 is MNHEY and CDR2 SVGEGT. The J segment lost 1 base and the V segment lost 5 bases, leaving 4 bases of the junction unmatched.

The rearrangement uses TRBV7-6 and TRBJ1-5; unclear D gene. With 5 bases removed from V and 2 bases from J, the gap between germline ends came to 10 bases. This CDR3 comprises 14 residues. In germline, CDR1 is SGHVS, CDR2 FNYEAQ. The CDR3 DNA is TGTGCCAGCAGCCCGGATCAGGGCAATCAGCCCCAGCATTTT. This encodes CASSPDQGNQPQHF.

The rearrangement links TRBV2 to TRBJ2-3; TRBD1 aligns across 8 bases. Trimming cost V 4 bases and J 5 bases; bases outside gene matches: 8. Germline-derived CDR1 and CDR2 are SNHLY and FYNNEI. This CDR3 has 15 residues. The CDR3 here is CASSATGEILDTQYF. The CDR3 DNA sequence: TGTGCCAGCAGTGCGACAGGGGAGATATTAGATACGCAGTATTTT.

V is TRBV4-3 and J is TRBJ2-2, with TRBD2 matching over 10 bases. Per the germline V gene, CDR1 is LGHNA and CDR2 is YSLEER. V lost 3 bases, J lost 5 bases, and 6 bases stayed unmatched. The length of the CDR3 is 16 residues. The CDR3 region is CASSQSGGEGTGELFF. The CDR3 DNA reads TGCGCCAGCAGCCAGAGCGGGGGGGAGGGTACCGGGGAGCTGTTTTTT.

This clone has just one count. The CDR3 DNA reads TGTGCCAGTAGTATCCCCCTTGGGGGGGACTTCGATTACAATGAGCAGTTCTTC. Its translation is CASSIPLGGDFDYNEQFF. The J gene is TRBJ2-1, the V gene TRBV19, with 7 bases aligning to TRBD2. The germline gives CDR1 LNHDA, CDR2 SQIVND (reference sequence). The CDR3 loop spans 18 amino acids. The junction had 15 bases not matched to a gene; V was cut back by 3 bases and J by 4 bases. Combining the CDR3 with reference TRBV19 and TRBJ2-1 gives the whole variable domain DGGITQSPKYLFRKEGQNVTLSCEQNLNHDAMYWYRQDPGQGLRLIYYSQIVNDFQKGDIAEGYSVSREKKESFPLTVTSAQKNPTAFYLCASSIPLGGDFDYNEQFFGPGTRLTVL.